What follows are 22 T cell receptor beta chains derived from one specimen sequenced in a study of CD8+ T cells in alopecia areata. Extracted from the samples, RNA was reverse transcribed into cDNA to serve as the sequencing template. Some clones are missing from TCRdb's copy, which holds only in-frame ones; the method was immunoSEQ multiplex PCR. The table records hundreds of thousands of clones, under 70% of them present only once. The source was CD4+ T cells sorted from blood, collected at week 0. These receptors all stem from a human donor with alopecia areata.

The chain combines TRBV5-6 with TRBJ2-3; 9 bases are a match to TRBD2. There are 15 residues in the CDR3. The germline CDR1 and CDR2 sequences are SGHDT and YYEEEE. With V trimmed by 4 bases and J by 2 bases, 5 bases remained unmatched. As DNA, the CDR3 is TGTGCCAGCAGCGGACCTAGCGGGGTCACAGATACGCAGTATTTT. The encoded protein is CASSGPSGVTDTQYF.

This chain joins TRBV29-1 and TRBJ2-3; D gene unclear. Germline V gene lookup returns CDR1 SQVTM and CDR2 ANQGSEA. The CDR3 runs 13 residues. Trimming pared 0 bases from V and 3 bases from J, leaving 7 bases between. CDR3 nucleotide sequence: TGCAGCGTTGAAGATACGAGGACAGATACGCAGTATTTT. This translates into CSVEDTRTDTQYF.

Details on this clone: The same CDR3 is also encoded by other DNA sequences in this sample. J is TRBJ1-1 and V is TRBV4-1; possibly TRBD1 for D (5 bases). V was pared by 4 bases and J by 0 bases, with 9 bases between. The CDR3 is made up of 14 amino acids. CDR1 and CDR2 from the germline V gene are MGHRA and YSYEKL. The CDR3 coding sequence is TGCGCCAGCAGCCGCGGGGACTTGAACACTGAAGCTTTCTTT. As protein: CASSRGDLNTEAFF.

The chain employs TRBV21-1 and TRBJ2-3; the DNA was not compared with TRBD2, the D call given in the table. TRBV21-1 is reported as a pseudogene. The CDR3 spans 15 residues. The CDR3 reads CASGRGLNGTDTQYF. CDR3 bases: TGTGCCAGCGGGCGGGGTCTGAATGGTACAGATACGCAGTATTTT.

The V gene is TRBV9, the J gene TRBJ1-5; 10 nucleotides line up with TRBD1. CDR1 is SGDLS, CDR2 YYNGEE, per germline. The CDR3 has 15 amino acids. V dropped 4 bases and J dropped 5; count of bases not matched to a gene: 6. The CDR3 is CASSRTGGRDQPQHF. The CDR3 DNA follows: TGTGCCAGCAGCCGGACAGGGGGTAGGGATCAGCCCCAGCATTTT. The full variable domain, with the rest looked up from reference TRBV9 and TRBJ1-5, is DSGVTQTPKHLITATGQRVTLRCSPRSGDLSVYWYQQSLDQGLQFLIQYYNGEERAKGNILERFSAQQFPDLHSELNLSSLELGDSALYFCASSRTGGRDQPQHFGDGTRLSIL.

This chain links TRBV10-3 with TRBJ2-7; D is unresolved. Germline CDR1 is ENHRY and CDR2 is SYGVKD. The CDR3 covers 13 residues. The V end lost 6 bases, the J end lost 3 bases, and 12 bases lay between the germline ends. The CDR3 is CAISGQVRYEQYF. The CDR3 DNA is TGTGCCATCAGCGGCCAGGTCCGCTACGAGCAGTACTTC.

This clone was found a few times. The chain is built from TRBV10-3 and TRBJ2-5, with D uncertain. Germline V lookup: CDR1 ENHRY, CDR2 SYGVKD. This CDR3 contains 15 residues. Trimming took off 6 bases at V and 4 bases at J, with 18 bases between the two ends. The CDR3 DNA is TGTGCCATCAGAGGAGCCGGGTCCTCGGGAGAGACCCAGTACTTC. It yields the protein CAIRGAGSSGETQYF.

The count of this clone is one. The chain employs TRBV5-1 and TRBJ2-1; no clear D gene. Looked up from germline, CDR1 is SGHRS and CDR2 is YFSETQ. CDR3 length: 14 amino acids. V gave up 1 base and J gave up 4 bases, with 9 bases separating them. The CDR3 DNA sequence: TGCGCCAGCAGCTTGCGGGCGGAATACAATGAGCAGTTCTTC. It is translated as CASSLRAEYNEQFF.

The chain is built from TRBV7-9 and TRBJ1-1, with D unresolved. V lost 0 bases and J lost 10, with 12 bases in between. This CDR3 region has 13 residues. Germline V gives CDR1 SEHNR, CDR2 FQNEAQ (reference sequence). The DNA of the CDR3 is TGTGCCAGCAGCTTAGCGGGCCCGGAGAGAGCTTTCTTT. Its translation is CASSLAGPERAFF.

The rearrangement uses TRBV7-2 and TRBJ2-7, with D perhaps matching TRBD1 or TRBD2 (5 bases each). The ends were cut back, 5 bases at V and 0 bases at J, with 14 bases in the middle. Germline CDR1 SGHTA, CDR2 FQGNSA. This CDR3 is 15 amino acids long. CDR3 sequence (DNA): TGTGCCAGCAGCCTCCGGGACGGGGACTCCTACGAGCAGTACTTC. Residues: CASSLRDGDSYEQYF.

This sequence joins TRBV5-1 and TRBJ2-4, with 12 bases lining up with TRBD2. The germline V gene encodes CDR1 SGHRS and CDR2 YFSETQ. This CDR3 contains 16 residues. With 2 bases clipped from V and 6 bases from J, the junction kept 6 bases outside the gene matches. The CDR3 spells CASSFTSGGPGNIQYF. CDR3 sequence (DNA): TGCGCCAGCAGCTTTACTAGCGGGGGGCCCGGAAACATTCAGTACTTC.

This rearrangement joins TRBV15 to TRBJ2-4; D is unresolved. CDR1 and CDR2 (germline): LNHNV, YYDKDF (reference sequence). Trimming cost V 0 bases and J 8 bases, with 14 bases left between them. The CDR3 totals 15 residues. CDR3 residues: CATSRDWDARDIQYF. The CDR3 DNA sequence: TGTGCCACCAGCAGAGACTGGGATGCAAGGGACATTCAGTACTTC.

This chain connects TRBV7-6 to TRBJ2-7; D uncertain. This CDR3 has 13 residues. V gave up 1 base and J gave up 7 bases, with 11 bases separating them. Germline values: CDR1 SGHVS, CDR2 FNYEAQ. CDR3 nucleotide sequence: TGTGCCAGCAGCTTAGGGTTGGGGTATGAGCAGTACTTC. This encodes CASSLGLGYEQYF.

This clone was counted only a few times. CDR3 coding DNA: TGTGCCAGCAGCTTAGCCTTGCAGGGAGGCACCGGGGAGCTGTTTTTT. Protein: CASSLALQGGTGELFF. V is TRBV7-2 and J is TRBJ2-2; D perhaps matches TRBD2 (6 bases). V was cut by 0 bases and J by 4 bases, with 12 bases left in between. The CDR3 has 16 residues. Germline V gene lookup returns CDR1 SGHTA and CDR2 FQGNSA.

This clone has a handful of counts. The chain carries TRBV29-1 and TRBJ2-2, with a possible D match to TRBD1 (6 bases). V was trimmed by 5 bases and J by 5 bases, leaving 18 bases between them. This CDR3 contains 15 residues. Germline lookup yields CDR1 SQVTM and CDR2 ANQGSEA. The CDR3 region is CSVRTPGQRTGELFF. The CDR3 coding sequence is TGCAGCGTTCGAACTCCGGGACAACGAACCGGGGAGCTGTTTTTT.

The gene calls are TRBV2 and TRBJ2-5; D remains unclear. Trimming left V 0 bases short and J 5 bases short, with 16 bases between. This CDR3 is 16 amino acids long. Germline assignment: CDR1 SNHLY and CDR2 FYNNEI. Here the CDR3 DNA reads TGTGCCAGCAGTGAAGCGCTTCCGGAGTTGGGTGAGACCCAGTACTTC. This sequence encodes CASSEALPELGETQYF.

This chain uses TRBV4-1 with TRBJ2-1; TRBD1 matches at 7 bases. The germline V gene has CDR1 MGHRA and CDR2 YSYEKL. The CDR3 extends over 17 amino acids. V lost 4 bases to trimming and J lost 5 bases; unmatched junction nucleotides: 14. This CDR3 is CASSREPDRVPHNEQFF. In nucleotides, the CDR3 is TGCGCCAGCAGCCGAGAGCCTGACAGGGTCCCCCACAATGAGCAGTTCTTC.

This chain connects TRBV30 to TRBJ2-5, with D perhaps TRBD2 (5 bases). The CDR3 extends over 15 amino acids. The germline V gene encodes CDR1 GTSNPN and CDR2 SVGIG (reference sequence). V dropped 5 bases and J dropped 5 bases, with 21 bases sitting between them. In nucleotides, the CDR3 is TGTGCCTGGTCTACTCGGAGGCCCCGGGCGGAGACCCAGTACTTC. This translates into CAWSTRRPRAETQYF.

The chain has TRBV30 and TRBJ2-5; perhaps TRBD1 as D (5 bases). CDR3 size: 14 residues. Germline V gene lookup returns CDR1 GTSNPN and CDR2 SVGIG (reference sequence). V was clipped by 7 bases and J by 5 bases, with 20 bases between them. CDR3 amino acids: CAYLSAGSRETQYF. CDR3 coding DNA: TGTGCCTACCTATCAGCAGGGTCGAGGGAGACCCAGTACTTC.

DNA for the CDR3: TGTGCCTGGAGAACGTGGGGGAGACAGGAGAACACTGAAGCTTTCTTT. Protein product: CAWRTWGRQENTEAFF. The V gene is TRBV30, the J gene TRBJ1-1, with D possibly matching TRBD1 (6 bases). The CDR3 has 16 amino acids. CDR1 is GTSNPN, CDR2 SVGIG, per germline (reference sequence). The V end was cut by 3 bases, the J end by 1 base, with 18 bases between.

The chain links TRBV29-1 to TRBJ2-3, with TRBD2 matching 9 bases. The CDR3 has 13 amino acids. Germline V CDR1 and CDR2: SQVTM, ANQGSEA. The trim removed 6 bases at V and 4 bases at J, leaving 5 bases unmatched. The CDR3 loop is CSVKGLAADTQYF. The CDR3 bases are TGCAGCGTGAAGGGACTAGCCGCAGATACGCAGTATTTT.

The CDR3 DNA follows: TGTGCCAGCAGTGAGCAGAACTATGGCTACACCTTC. This gives the protein CASSEQNYGYTF. V and J are TRBV25-1 and TRBJ1-2; D unclear. Germline V gives CDR1 MGHDK, CDR2 SYGVNS. This CDR3 contains 12 residues. V lost 3 bases, J lost 2 bases, and 4 bases lay in between.